The rows below give T cell receptor beta chains drawn from one sample of a study of T cell responses to AZD1222 COVID-19 vaccine. Profiling relied on immunoSEQ multiplex PCR, and the TCRdb table lists in-frame clones only, not all of them. The data show over 120,000 clones, roughly 90% seen once. This sample comprised peripheral blood, obtained on day 0 of AZD1222 vaccination. The receptors originated from an adult in good health. The CDR3 runs from the conserved cysteine through the conserved F or W. Clone sizes are given selectively: once, few, many, or a class where the clone is expanded.

15 TRBJ2-3 TRBV24-1 NA CATSDVRTGTDTQYF
14 TRBJ2-7 TRBV28 NA CASNQGGGPDEQYF
20 TRBJ2-3 TRBV7-6 NA CASSPPRGSGTAQGTDTQYF
15 TRBJ2-5 TRBV2 NA CASSAQASWEETQYF
18 TRBJ2-6 TRBV5-1 NA CASSLRIGYFSGANVLTF
16 TRBJ2-2 TRBV6-2/TRBV6-3 NA CASSYFWGANTGELFF
13 TRBJ2-3 TRBV6-4 NA CASYGQGTDTQYF
14 TRBJ2-1 TRBV9 few CASTRDTSHNEQFF
16 TRBJ1-2 TRBV11-2 NA CASTLGNGNFGYGYTF
15 TRBJ1-1 TRBV6-5 NA CATKDRQGAGTEAFF
14 TRBJ2-7 TRBV10-1 NA CASSSGTGPYEQYF
13 TRBJ2-2 TRBV9 once CASSVEGSGELFF
14 TRBJ1-6 TRBV10-3 NA CAISSTGAESPLHF